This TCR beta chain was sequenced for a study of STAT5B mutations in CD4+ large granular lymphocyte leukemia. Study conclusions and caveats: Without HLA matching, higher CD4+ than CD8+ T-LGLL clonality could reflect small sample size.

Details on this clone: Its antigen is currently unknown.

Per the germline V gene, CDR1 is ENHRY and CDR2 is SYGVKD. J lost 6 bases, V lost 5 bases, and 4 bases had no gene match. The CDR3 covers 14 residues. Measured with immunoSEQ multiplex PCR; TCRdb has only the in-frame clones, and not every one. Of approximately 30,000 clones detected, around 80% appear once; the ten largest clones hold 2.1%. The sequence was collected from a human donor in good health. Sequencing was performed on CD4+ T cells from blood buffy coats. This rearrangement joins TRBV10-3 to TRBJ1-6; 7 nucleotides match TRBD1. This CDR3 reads CAISPGQPNSPLHF. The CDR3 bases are TGTGCCATCAGTCCGGGACAGCCTAATTCACCCCTCCACTTT.